These T cell receptor beta chains were read from a single sample in a study of shared T cell receptors in the human thymus. Produced via immunoSEQ multiplex PCR; TCRdb's table is partial and in-frame only. The sample lists around 730,000 clones, roughly 88% occurring once. The sample also formed part of further work on human thymus T cells.

Source material: thymocytes. These receptors were taken from a girl under two years old with a congenital heart defect. Both conserved end residues are part of each CDR3. A D gene is named only where the DNA matches it firmly. A row's size may be missing; if present it is once, few, many or a size class.

V: TRBV5-3; size: -; D: TRBD1; J: TRBJ1-5; CDR3: CARSLEVATQGGQPQHF
V: TRBV6-5; size: -; D: -; J: TRBJ1-5; CDR3: CASGAVHSNQPQHF
V: TRBV10-2; size: -; D: -; J: TRBJ2-1; CDR3: CASSEPGDPDNEQFF
V: TRBV27; size: once; D: TRBD1; J: TRBJ1-3; CDR3: CASSPTTGTGNTIYF
V: TRBV7-9; size: few; D: -; J: TRBJ1-1; CDR3: CASSSETANTEAFF
V: TRBV7-2; size: -; D: -; J: TRBJ1-1; CDR3: CASSFRGPLNTEAFF
V: TRBV4-1; size: -; D: TRBD2; J: TRBJ2-7; CDR3: CASSQSGSYEQYF
V: TRBV2; size: few; D: -; J: TRBJ2-7; CDR3: CASSEKGAGGAYEQYF
V: TRBV6-4; size: -; D: -; J: TRBJ2-7; CDR3: CASRGSSYEQYF
V: TRBV7-9; size: few; D: -; J: TRBJ1-2; CDR3: CASSLQGYYGYTF
V: TRBV11-3; size: -; D: TRBD2; J: TRBJ2-1; CDR3: CASSWTSGEDHEQFF
V: TRBV28; size: -; D: -; J: TRBJ1-1; CDR3: CATWGGRNTEAFF
V: TRBV18; size: -; D: -; J: TRBJ2-7; CDR3: CASSPRTGAYEQYF
V: TRBV27; size: -; D: -; J: TRBJ1-6; CDR3: CASRPTGQWRYNSPLHF
V: TRBV4-1; size: once; D: TRBD1; J: TRBJ2-7; CDR3: CASSQEDLGTGEQYF
V: TRBV15; size: -; D: -; J: TRBJ1-4; CDR3: CATSRGGVTNEKLFF
V: TRBV29-1; size: -; D: -; J: TRBJ2-3; CDR3: CSVGVLGTGTDTQYF
V: TRBV27; size: -; D: -; J: TRBJ1-2; CDR3: CASSLLPEGYGYTF
V: TRBV5-5; size: -; D: -; J: TRBJ1-6; CDR3: CASSIYPGHCNSPLHF
V: TRBV28; size: -; D: TRBD1; J: -; CDR3: CASSPSSGTGGTYEQYF
V: TRBV6-5; size: -; D: -; J: TRBJ1-1; CDR3: CASSFTGLNTEAFF
V: TRBV30; size: -; D: TRBD1; J: TRBJ1-2; CDR3: CAWRDNRGYGYTF
V: TRBV19; size: -; D: -; J: TRBJ1-1; CDR3: CASSISQRDLNTEAFF
V: TRBV11-2; size: -; D: -; J: TRBJ2-3; CDR3: CASSSRLHRADTQYF
V: TRBV19; size: few; D: -; J: TRBJ1-1; CDR3: CASSIPGHMNTEAFF
V: TRBV6-5; size: -; D: -; J: TRBJ1-1; CDR3: CASSYLWNTEAFF
V: TRBV10-3; size: -; D: -; J: TRBJ1-1; CDR3: CAIKDSQGLEAFF
V: TRBV6-6; size: -; D: TRBD1; J: TRBJ1-1; CDR3: CASTADRGNTEAFF
V: TRBV19; size: -; D: TRBD1; J: TRBJ2-7; CDR3: CASSPPTGAYEQYF
V: TRBV6-1; size: -; D: -; J: TRBJ1-2; CDR3: CASSDTVPYEDKVYGYTF
V: TRBV18; size: -; D: TRBD1; J: TRBJ1-2; CDR3: CASSPEDRGGYTF
V: TRBV2; size: -; D: -; J: TRBJ2-4; CDR3: CASSGDNFKNIQYF
V: TRBV19; size: -; D: -; J: TRBJ1-6; CDR3: CASSIARDNSPLHF
V: TRBV6-5; size: -; D: -; J: TRBJ1-1; CDR3: CAGSYSRNRVNTEAFF
V: TRBV28; size: -; D: TRBD1; J: TRBJ2-4; CDR3: CASSQSRKGAGSKNIQYF
V: TRBV5-1; size: -; D: -; J: TRBJ2-3; CDR3: CASSLGHNTDTQYF
V: TRBV21-1; size: -; D: -; J: TRBJ1-5; CDR3: CASSINRRQGMKPQHF
V: TRBV5-6; size: -; D: TRBD1; J: TRBJ2-1; CDR3: CASSLGRTGWDEQFF
V: TRBV7-9; size: -; D: TRBD2; J: TRBJ2-1; CDR3: CASSLRSGGPPNEQFF
V: TRBV28; size: -; D: -; J: TRBJ1-4; CDR3: CASRAGLNNEKLFF
V: TRBV14; size: -; D: TRBD1; J: -; CDR3: CASSQGDRAYEQYF